This TCR beta chain was sequenced during a study of T cell responses to AZD1222 COVID-19 vaccine. Deletions cut 0 bases from V and 0 bases from J, with 7 bases between. Germline-derived CDR1 and CDR2 are SGDLS and YYNGEE. This CDR3 spans 16 amino acids. TCRdb keeps only in-frame clones here, not all; method: immunoSEQ multiplex PCR. The table includes some 150,000 clones, 90% to 95% detected once. Findings of the study overall: Regions left unmutated in variants are reportedly the target of nearly half of spike-specific TCRs. Baseline testing showed seropositivity in only six AZD1222 recipients.

This clone was seen just once. The antigen is unknown. This sample also contains other DNA sequences that code for the same CDR3. This chain connects TRBV9 to TRBJ1-6; D gene unclear. Sample: peripheral blood, taken on day 0 of AZD1222 vaccination. The receptor was isolated from an adult in good health. This chain's CDR3 is CASSVGASSYNSPLHF. CDR3 in DNA: TGTGCCAGCAGCGTAGGGGCCAGCTCCTATAATTCACCCCTCCACTTT.